Reported below is one T cell receptor (beta chain). Here immunoSEQ multiplex PCR was the method, and the copy in TCRdb shows in-frame clones only, minus some. The table has some 70,000 clones, about 91% seen once. These data are taken from a study of T cell changes during pregnancy in multiple sclerosis. The germline V gene has CDR1 MGHRA and CDR2 YSYEKL. The CDR3 runs to 16 residues. Trimming at V came to 2 bases and at J to 6 bases, leaving 3 bases not matched to a gene. The chain combines TRBV4-1 with TRBJ2-1; 14 nucleotides agree with TRBD2. The sequence came from a female donor with multiple sclerosis, enrolled in a pregnancy study. This specimen consisted of peripheral blood, obtained in the first trimester of pregnancy. Here the CDR3 DNA reads TGCGCCAGCAGCCAACAGGGACTAGCGGGAGTCAATGAGCAGTTCTTC. It yields the protein CASSQQGLAGVNEQFF.